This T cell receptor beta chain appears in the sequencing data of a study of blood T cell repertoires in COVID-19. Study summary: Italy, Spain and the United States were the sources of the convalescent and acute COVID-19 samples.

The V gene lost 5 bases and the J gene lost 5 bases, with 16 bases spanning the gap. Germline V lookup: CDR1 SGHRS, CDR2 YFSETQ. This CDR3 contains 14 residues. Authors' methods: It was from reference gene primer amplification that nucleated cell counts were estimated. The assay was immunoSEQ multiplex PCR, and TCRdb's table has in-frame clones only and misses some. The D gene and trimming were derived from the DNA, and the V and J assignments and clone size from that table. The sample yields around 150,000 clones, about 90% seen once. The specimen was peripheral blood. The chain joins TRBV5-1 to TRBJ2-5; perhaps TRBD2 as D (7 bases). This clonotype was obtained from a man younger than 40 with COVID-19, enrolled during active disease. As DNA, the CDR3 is TGCGCCAGCAGAAACCCCAGGGGAGGGGAGACCCAGTACTTC. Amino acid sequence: CASRNPRGGETQYF. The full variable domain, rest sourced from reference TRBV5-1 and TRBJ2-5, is KAGVTQTPRYLIKTRGQQVTLSCSPISGHRSVSWYQQTPGQGLQFLFEYFSETQRNKGNFPGRFSGRQFSNSRSEMNVSTLELGDSALYLCASRNPRGGETQYFGPGTRLLVL.